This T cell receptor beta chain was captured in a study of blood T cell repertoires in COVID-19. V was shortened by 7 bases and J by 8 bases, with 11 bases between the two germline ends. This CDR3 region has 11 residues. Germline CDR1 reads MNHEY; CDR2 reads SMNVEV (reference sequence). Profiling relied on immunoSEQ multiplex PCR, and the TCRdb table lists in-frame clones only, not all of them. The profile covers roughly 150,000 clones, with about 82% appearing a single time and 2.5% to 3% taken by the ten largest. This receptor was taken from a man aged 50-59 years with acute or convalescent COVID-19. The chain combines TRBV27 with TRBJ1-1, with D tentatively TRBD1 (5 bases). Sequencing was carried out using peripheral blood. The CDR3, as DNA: TGTGCCAGCAAAGATAGGGGCGAAGCTTTCTTT. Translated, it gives CASKDRGEAFF.